This T cell receptor (beta chain) stems from a study of blood T cell repertoires in COVID-19. Study details: Sites across the United States, Italy and Spain contributed samples from acute and convalescent COVID-19.

Method: immunoSEQ multiplex PCR; TCRdb's copy keeps in-frame clones and lacks some. Here the sample spans about 140,000 clones, under 85% being singletons. The study recruited exposed participants who had met a COVID-19 case within 2 weeks before entry. The CDR3 is 15 residues long. The germline V gene encodes CDR1 SGDLS and CDR2 YYNGEE. V shed 3 bases, J shed 4 bases, and the junction held 2 bases outside the gene matches. The chain recombines TRBV9 with TRBJ2-1; TRBD2 matches 12 bases. The TCR sequence derives from a woman under 30 who had been exposed to COVID-19. The sample was PBMCs or T cells enriched from blood (not recorded which). This CDR3 reads CASSETSGGYNEQFF. The CDR3, as DNA: TGTGCCAGCAGCGAGACTAGCGGGGGTTACAATGAGCAGTTCTTC.